The next 27 T cell receptor beta chains were all read from a single sample in a study of cytomegalovirus exposure and HLA in healthy donors (dated by TCRdb to the late 2010s). Libraries were prepared through the immunoSEQ multiplex PCR assay. The multiplex PCR relied on a mix of 60 forward primers for TCR Vbeta segments and 13 reverse primers for TCR Jbeta segments. TCRdb took over this immuneACCESS table, retaining in-frame rearrangements with V and J assigned. Such tables are incomplete; in checked studies, under half of the missing clones stem from an unresolved V gene, and the remainder is unexplained. The sample table records some 220,000 clones; approximately 90% of these occur just once. The ten largest make up 0.95% to 1.1% of the sample. The specimen sequenced was PBMCs. The receptors stem from a woman aged 18-35 years in good health and CMV-seronegative.

In this sample, this clone turned up once. V is TRBV4-2 and J is TRBJ1-3, with 9 bases that match TRBD1. Trimming took 6 bases from V and 2 from J; bases not matched to a gene: 5. Looked up from germline, CDR1 is LGHNA and CDR2 is YNFKEQ. The CDR3 runs 15 residues. CDR3 protein: CASSTTGGAGNTIYF. The DNA of the CDR3 is TGTGCCAGCAGTACTACAGGGGGCGCTGGAAACACCATATATTTT.

CDR3 bases: TGCGCCAGCAGCCAAGGACATACAGATACGCAGTATTTT. This sequence encodes CASSQGHTDTQYF. J is TRBJ2-3 and V is TRBV4-3, with unresolved D. V was shortened by 1 base and J by 3 bases, with 5 bases between the two germline ends. The CDR3 covers 13 residues. The V gene's germline CDR1 is LGHNA and CDR2 YSLEER.

The chain links TRBV9 to TRBJ2-3; D not certain. CDR3 length equals 13 residues. Between the trimmed V and J ends, which lost 0 bases and 4 bases, there was a span of 6 bases. CDR1 is SGDLS and CDR2 is YYNGEE in the germline V gene. The CDR3 DNA is TGTGCCAGCAGCGTAGTTAGCCCAGATACGCAGTATTTT. It is translated as CASSVVSPDTQYF.

With regard to this clone: The limits of the CDR3 on the DNA are not certain, so only TCRdb's listed CDR3 is given. V is TRBV9 and J is TRBJ2-2; the D segment call TRBD2 is taken from the table without a DNA check. From its first to its last residue, the CDR3 has 17 amino acids. CDR1 is SGDLS, CDR2 YYNGEE, per germline. The CDR3: CASSVGAGGLRAGELFF.

The rearrangement links TRBV11-2 to TRBJ2-7; tentatively, D is TRBD1 (7 bases). The V end was cut by 3 bases, the J end by 0 bases, with 12 bases between. Germline values: CDR1 SGHAT, CDR2 FQNNGV. The CDR3 spans 15 residues. CDR3 DNA sequence: TGTGCCAGCAGCTTTGCGGGACAGCCCTCCTACGAGCAGTACTTC. Its protein is CASSFAGQPSYEQYF.

The gene calls are TRBV11-2 and TRBJ2-1, with 9 bases identical to TRBD2. CDR3 size: 15 residues. Germline assignment: CDR1 SGHAT and CDR2 FQNNGV. Unmatched junction bases numbered 6, after V lost 3 bases and J lost 6 bases. In DNA form, the CDR3 reads TGTGCCAGCAGCTTGTTTACTAGCGGGTCCAATGAGCAGTTCTTC. As protein: CASSLFTSGSNEQFF. The whole variable domain, remainder taken from reference TRBV11-2 and TRBJ2-1, is EAGVAQSPRYKIIEKRQSVAFWCNPISGHATLYWYQQILGQGPKLLIQFQNNGVVDDSQLPKDRFSAERLKGVDSTLKIQPAKLEDSAVYLCASSLFTSGSNEQFFGPGTRLTVL.

The V gene is TRBV7-9, the J gene TRBJ2-5; a possible D gene is TRBD2 (5 bases). The V end was cut by 5 bases, the J end by 1 base, with 14 bases between. This CDR3 has 15 amino acids. Germline CDR1 is SEHNR and CDR2 is FQNEAQ (reference sequence). CDR3 protein: CASSPFNGVQETQYF. CDR3 nucleotide sequence: TGTGCCAGCAGCCCCTTCAACGGGGTCCAAGAGACCCAGTACTTC. Full variable domain (remainder filled in from reference TRBV7-9 and TRBJ2-5): DTGVSQNPRHKITKRGQNVTFRCDPISEHNRLYWYRQTLGQGPEFLTYFQNEAQLEKSRLLSDRFSAERPKGSFSTLEIQRTEQGDSAMYLCASSPFNGVQETQYFGPGTRLLVL.

A few counts support this clone. The chain uses TRBV5-4 and TRBJ2-7; TRBD2 matches 8 bases. This CDR3 has 15 residues. The V gene's germline CDR1 is SGHNT and CDR2 YYREEE (reference sequence). The V gene end was trimmed by 0 bases and the J gene end by 3 bases; junction bases not matched to a gene: 5. DNA of the CDR3: TGTGCCAGCAGCTTGGCCGGGACTAGGATCTACGAGCAGTACTTC. Protein: CASSLAGTRIYEQYF.

The V and J genes are TRBV7-2 and TRBJ1-1; D perhaps matches TRBD1 (6 bases). The CDR3 has 15 residues. The V gene's germline CDR1 is SGHTA and CDR2 FQGNSA. Trimming cost V 6 bases and J 1 base, with 15 bases left between them. DNA of the CDR3: TGTGCCAGCAGACCTACAGGGAGCAGGAACACTGAAGCTTTCTTT. Protein product: CASRPTGSRNTEAFF. The entire variable domain, with the rest obtained from reference TRBV7-2 and TRBJ1-1, is as follows: GAGVSQSPSNKVTEKGKDVELRCDPISGHTALYWYRQSLGQGLEFLIYFQGNSAPDKSGLPSDRFSAERTGGSVSTLTIQRTQQEDSAVYLCASRPTGSRNTEAFFGQGTRLTVV.

This clone was counted a single time. The chain links TRBV29-1 to TRBJ2-7; D ambiguous. CDR3 length: 14 amino acids. V lost 3 bases to trimming and J lost 6 bases, with 18 bases between them. CDR1 and CDR2 (germline): SQVTM, ANQGSEA. The CDR3 here is CSVDGQRSAGEQYF. The CDR3 DNA reads TGCAGCGTTGATGGGCAGAGATCCGCCGGCGAGCAGTACTTC.

The gene calls are TRBV5-6 and TRBJ2-5, with 8 nucleotides matching TRBD1. V shed 3 bases and J 7 bases; nucleotides not matched to a gene: 5. Germline CDR1 and CDR2: SGHDT and YYEEEE. This CDR3 has 13 amino acids. The CDR3 DNA follows: TGTGCCAGCAGCTCACTGACAGGGGTGACCCAGTACTTC. Translating gives CASSSLTGVTQYF.

The CDR3 region is CASSLGSGGPDTQYF. The CDR3, as DNA: TGTGCCAGCAGCTTAGGGTCGGGGGGGCCAGATACGCAGTATTTT. The gene calls are TRBV7-2 and TRBJ2-3; 8 positions match TRBD2. With 1 base clipped from V and 4 bases from J, the junction kept 4 bases outside the gene matches. Germline V gives CDR1 SGHTA, CDR2 FQGNSA. The CDR3 totals 15 residues. The whole variable domain, remainder taken from reference TRBV7-2 and TRBJ2-3, is GAGVSQSPSNKVTEKGKDVELRCDPISGHTALYWYRQSLGQGLEFLIYFQGNSAPDKSGLPSDRFSAERTGGSVSTLTIQRTQQEDSAVYLCASSLGSGGPDTQYFGPGTRLTVL.

This chain joins TRBV19 and TRBJ2-7; D may be TRBD2 (5 bases). Trimming shortened V by 4 bases and J by 6 bases, and 22 bases separated the two germline ends. The CDR3 contains 16 residues. Germline assignment: CDR1 LNHDA and CDR2 SQIVND (reference sequence). The CDR3 DNA reads as TGTGCCAGTAGTAGGGGTAGTTCGGGGTGGGGTGGCGAGCAGTACTTC. It yields the protein CASSRGSSGWGGEQYF.

The rearrangement links TRBV4-1 to TRBJ2-7, with TRBD2 matching 7 bases. J lost 3 bases, V lost 2 bases, and 7 bases had no gene match. This CDR3 comprises 15 residues. Germline V lookup: CDR1 MGHRA, CDR2 YSYEKL. This chain's CDR3 is CASSQTPSGYYEQYF. The CDR3 coding sequence is TGCGCCAGCAGCCAAACTCCTAGCGGATACTACGAGCAGTACTTC.

The chain joins TRBV7-9 to TRBJ2-5; 8 nucleotides line up with TRBD2. The germline V gene has CDR1 SEHNR and CDR2 FQNEAQ (reference sequence). The CDR3 covers 15 residues. Trimming at V came to 5 bases and at J to 2 bases, leaving 7 bases not matched to a gene. The CDR3 protein is CASSQRTSHQETQYF. The CDR3 DNA reads TGTGCCAGCAGCCAAAGGACTAGCCATCAAGAGACCCAGTACTTC.

The chain couples TRBV5-8 to TRBJ1-2; tentatively, D is TRBD1 (6 bases). The CDR3 runs 16 residues. Per the germline V gene, CDR1 is SGHTS and CDR2 is YDEGEE. The V and J ends lost 5 bases and 4 bases respectively, with 21 bases between them. In DNA form, the CDR3 reads TGTGCCAGCAGACATGGATCAGGGGCCCACATCTATGGCTACACCTTC. Residues: CASRHGSGAHIYGYTF.

This chain uses TRBV7-9 with TRBJ1-2; 10 nucleotides agree with TRBD1. The germline gives CDR1 SEHNR, CDR2 FQNEAQ (reference sequence). The CDR3 totals 15 residues. Trimming cost V 2 bases and J 8 bases; bases outside gene matches: 8. CDR3 residues: CASSLPGQGWEGYTF. Written as DNA, the CDR3 is TGTGCCAGCAGCTTACCGGGACAGGGGTGGGAAGGCTACACCTTC.

The chain links TRBV11-3 to TRBJ1-1; D ambiguous. The CDR3 length is 15 residues. CDR1 SGHNT and CDR2 YENEEA come from the germline V gene. The V end lost 4 bases, the J end lost 7 bases, and 19 bases lay between the germline ends. The CDR3 coding sequence is TGTGCCAGCAGCTCAAGGACGGGAGGAACGAATGAAGCTTTCTTT. It codes for CASSSRTGGTNEAFF.

This clone has just a few counts. The chain combines TRBV7-9 with TRBJ1-3; TRBD1 matches 9 bases. Germline CDR1 is SEHNR and CDR2 is FQNEAQ (reference sequence). With 3 bases clipped from V and 3 bases from J, the junction kept 3 bases outside the gene matches. This CDR3 has 15 residues. The CDR3 sequence: CASSFETGGGNTIYF. The CDR3, as DNA: TGTGCCAGCAGCTTCGAGACAGGGGGTGGAAACACCATATATTTT. The full variable domain, in which reference TRBV7-9 and TRBJ1-3 provide the parts outside the CDR3, is DTGVSQNPRHKITKRGQNVTFRCDPISEHNRLYWYRQTLGQGPEFLTYFQNEAQLEKSRLLSDRFSAERPKGSFSTLEIQRTEQGDSAMYLCASSFETGGGNTIYFGEGSWLTVV.

The chain links TRBV19 to TRBJ1-2, with 7 bases aligning to TRBD1. With V trimmed by 5 bases and J by 4 bases, 10 bases remained unmatched. Germline CDR1 reads LNHDA; CDR2 reads SQIVND (reference sequence). This CDR3 is 15 amino acids long. The CDR3 DNA reads as TGTGCCAGTAGTTCCCAACAGGGGTCTTTCTATGGCTACACCTTC. Amino acid sequence: CASSSQQGSFYGYTF.

The CDR3, as DNA: TGTGCCAGCAGTCTGGACAGACTAGCGGGAATTTACAATGAGCAGTTCTTC. It encodes CASSLDRLAGIYNEQFF. The V and J genes are TRBV7-9 and TRBJ2-1, with 11 bases lining up with TRBD2. CDR1 and CDR2 from the germline V gene are SEHNR and FQNEAQ (reference sequence). J lost 4 bases, V lost 6 bases, and 11 bases had no gene match. The CDR3 has 17 residues.

The chain recombines TRBV11-3 with TRBJ2-7; TRBD1 agrees at 7 bases. J gave up 2 bases and V 5 bases, and 6 bases lay outside the gene matches. Germline CDR1 SGHNT, CDR2 YENEEA. CDR3 length: 14 amino acids. CDR3 loop: CASSAGTDPYEQYF. DNA of the CDR3: TGTGCCAGCAGCGCCGGGACAGACCCCTACGAGCAGTACTTC.

In its sample, this clone was seen once. The rearrangement joins TRBV30 to TRBJ2-7; no reliable D call. The CDR3 is 12 amino acids. The germline V gene encodes CDR1 GTSNPN and CDR2 SVGIG (reference sequence). V lost 5 bases, J lost 2 bases, and 10 bases lay in between. As DNA, the CDR3 is TGTGCCTGGCCGACTGCAACCTACGAGCAGTACTTC. This encodes CAWPTATYEQYF.

The chain has TRBV14 and TRBJ2-1, with 11 nucleotides matching TRBD1. CDR1 SGHDN and CDR2 FVKESK come from the germline V gene. The CDR3 contains 17 residues. The junction had 8 bases not matched to a gene; V was cut back by 1 base and J by 6 bases. The CDR3 DNA reads TGTGCCAGCAGCCAAGCTCTCGGGACAGGGGGTTTCAATGAGCAGTTCTTC. It codes for CASSQALGTGGFNEQFF. Together with reference TRBV14 and TRBJ2-1, the CDR3 gives the full variable domain: EAGVTQFPSHSVIEKGQTVTLRCDPISGHDNLYWYRRVMGKEIKFLLHFVKESKQDESGMPNNRFLAERTGGTYSTLKVQPAELEDSGVYFCASSQALGTGGFNEQFFGPGTRLTVL.

The J gene is TRBJ1-5, the V gene TRBV7-2, with TRBD1 identical over 10 bases. Losses at the gene ends were 3 bases for V and 8 bases for J; bases not matched to a gene: 4. Germline loops: CDR1 SGHTA, CDR2 FQGNSA. The CDR3 is 14 amino acids. The CDR3 is CASSLDRGREPQHF. The CDR3 coding sequence is TGTGCCAGCAGCTTGGACAGGGGGAGAGAGCCCCAGCATTTT.

The gene calls are TRBV30 and TRBJ2-3, with D unclear. V lost 5 bases, J lost 4 bases, and 7 bases lay in between. The CDR3 runs 11 residues. Germline values: CDR1 GTSNPN, CDR2 SVGIG (reference sequence). The CDR3 DNA is TGTGCCTGGGAGATTGCAGATACGCAGTATTTT. As protein: CAWEIADTQYF.

There are a few counts of this clone. The chain has TRBV7-6 and TRBJ1-4; 9 bases are a match to TRBD1. The CDR3 is made up of 15 amino acids. Germline CDR1 and CDR2: SGHVS and FNYEAQ. Trimming cost V 6 bases and J 8 bases; bases outside gene matches: 10. CDR3 sequence: CASSSPGTGPEKLFF. The CDR3, as DNA: TGTGCCAGCAGTTCGCCCGGGACAGGGCCGGAAAAACTGTTTTTT.